This entry lists 15 T cell receptor beta chains sequenced from one sample in a study of OX40 agonist ivuxolimab in advanced cancers. Sequencing was performed with immunoSEQ multiplex PCR; in TCRdb, only in-frame clones are kept and a portion is missing. The repertoire holds tens of thousands of clones, around four fifths seen once, with roughly a third in the top ten. Sequencing was performed on CD4+ or CD8+ T cells sorted from blood, taken in a trial of the OX40 agonist ivuxolimab. The receptor source for this set is an adult with an advanced solid tumor such as melanoma, head and neck, liver or kidney cancer.

CDR3 DNA sequence: TGTGCCAGCAGTCGCCGGGACAGGGGGAACACTGAAGCTTTCTTT. Protein: CASSRRDRGNTEAFF. The chain recombines TRBV28 with TRBJ1-1; 10 nucleotides align to TRBD1. This CDR3 comprises 15 residues. Per germline, CDR1 MDHEN and CDR2 SYDVKM. V was clipped by 5 bases and J by 1 base; unmatched bases: 4.

The V gene is TRBV7-9, the J gene TRBJ2-1; a weak D match, TRBD1 (5 bases). Trimming took 3 bases from V and 6 from J, leaving 12 bases between them. Germline CDR1 and CDR2: SEHNR and FQNEAQ (reference sequence). This CDR3 has 14 amino acids. The CDR3 sequence is CASSFQGAPNEQFF. In DNA form, the CDR3 reads TGTGCCAGCAGCTTTCAGGGTGCCCCCAATGAGCAGTTCTTC.

The V gene is TRBV4-2, the J gene TRBJ2-7, with D uncertain. Germline V gene lookup returns CDR1 LGHNA and CDR2 YNFKEQ. The ends were cut back, 6 bases at V and 5 bases at J, with 17 bases in the middle. This CDR3 is built from 14 residues. CDR3 region: CASSFGSRPHEQYF. CDR3 DNA sequence: TGTGCCAGCAGTTTCGGTTCCCGGCCCCACGAGCAGTACTTC.

The chain uses TRBV4-1 and TRBJ2-7, with 9 bases fitting TRBD2. Germline V gene sequence: CDR1 MGHRA, CDR2 YSYEKL. The CDR3 is made up of 15 amino acids. V lost 4 bases and J lost 3; bases outside the gene matches: 7. This chain's CDR3 is CASSPRAGGFYEQYF. The CDR3 DNA is TGCGCCAGCAGCCCGCGAGCGGGGGGCTTCTACGAGCAGTACTTC.

This clone was observed a single time. The chain links TRBV2 to TRBJ2-3, with D perhaps matching TRBD1 or TRBD2 (5 bases each). CDR1 SNHLY and CDR2 FYNNEI come from the germline V gene. With 6 bases removed from V and 0 bases from J, the gap between germline ends came to 13 bases. The CDR3 consists of 15 residues. The CDR3 DNA sequence: TGTGCCAGCAGCGAGGGGACGGCTAGCACAGATACGCAGTATTTT. This encodes CASSEGTASTDTQYF.

The V gene is TRBV19, the J gene TRBJ2-1; 7 bases match TRBD2. V shed 7 bases and J 10 bases; nucleotides not matched to a gene: 13. This CDR3 contains 14 residues. Germline CDR1 reads LNHDA; CDR2 reads SQIVND (reference sequence). The CDR3 sequence is CASKIGGRRQEQFF. The CDR3 nucleotides read TGTGCCAGTAAAATTGGCGGGAGAAGACAGGAGCAGTTCTTC.

This sequence joins TRBV6-5 and TRBJ2-1; D gene ambiguous. The CDR3 has 14 amino acids. Looked up from germline, CDR1 is MNHEY and CDR2 is SVGAGI. Between the trimmed V and J ends, which lost 4 bases and 0 bases, there was a span of 7 bases. CDR3 bases: TGTGCCAGCAGTTCGTTTAACTCCTACAATGAGCAGTTCTTC. Translated: CASSSFNSYNEQFF.

The rearrangement joins TRBV15 to TRBJ2-7; 11 positions match TRBD1. The CDR3 covers 15 residues. The V and J ends lost 4 bases and 7 bases, in that order; junction bases with no gene match: 9. Germline V gives CDR1 LNHNV, CDR2 YYDKDF (reference sequence). CDR3 DNA: TGTGCCACCAGCAACCCTAGGACAGGGGGCTGGGAGCAGTACTTC. Translating it yields CATSNPRTGGWEQYF.

This chain links TRBV14 with TRBJ1-2; 7 bases agree with TRBD1. The V gene's germline CDR1 is SGHDN and CDR2 FVKESK. V lost 4 bases, J lost 5 bases, and 10 bases stayed unmatched. The CDR3 is made up of 15 amino acids. CDR3 in amino acids: CASSPFRGTDYGYTF. In DNA, the CDR3 is TGTGCCAGCAGCCCCTTCCGAGGGACAGATTATGGCTACACCTTC.

V is TRBV9 and J is TRBJ1-2, with 9 bases matching TRBD1. The CDR3 length is 17 residues. Germline CDR1 reads SGDLS; CDR2 reads YYNGEE. Trimming removed 4 bases from V and 2 bases from J; junction bases left unmatched: 12. DNA for the CDR3: TGTGCCAGCAGCTCCGGGACAGGGAGTCTTAAAAACTATGGCTACACCTTC. Residues: CASSSGTGSLKNYGYTF.

This rearrangement joins TRBV5-1 to TRBJ2-7, with no clear D. The V gene's germline CDR1 is SGHRS and CDR2 YFSETQ. This CDR3 region has 13 residues. V gave up 2 bases and J gave up 1 base, with 7 bases separating them. CDR3 in DNA: TGCGCCAGCAGCTTTTACGGGTCCTACGAGCAGTACTTC. Residues: CASSFYGSYEQYF.

The genes are TRBV28 and TRBJ2-5; 11 nucleotides align to TRBD1. Unmatched junction bases numbered 5, after V lost 3 bases and J lost 5 bases. This CDR3 spans 15 amino acids. CDR1 MDHEN and CDR2 SYDVKM come from the germline V gene. CDR3 sequence (DNA): TGTGCCAGCAGTTTTCGGACAGGGGGCGGTGAGACCCAGTACTTC. Amino acids: CASSFRTGGGETQYF.

In its sample, this clone was seen once. The chain uses TRBV27 and TRBJ2-6, with no clear D. CDR3 length equals 15 residues. Germline lookup yields CDR1 MNHEY and CDR2 SMNVEV (reference sequence). The germline V and J ends were trimmed by 6 bases and 0 bases, with 9 bases remaining between them. In DNA form, the CDR3 reads TGTGCCAGCAGGCCGGAAAGCTCTGGGGCCAACGTCCTGACTTTC. This encodes CASRPESSGANVLTF.

This chain connects TRBV9 to TRBJ2-1, with 12 bases matching TRBD2. V lost 2 bases and J lost 9; bases outside the gene matches: 6. The germline CDR1 and CDR2 sequences are SGDLS and YYNGEE. The CDR3 loop spans 15 amino acids. Written as DNA, the CDR3 is TGTGCCAGCAGCGTCGAGACTAGCGGGAGTAGTGAGCAGTTCTTC. Translating gives CASSVETSGSSEQFF. The full variable domain, with the rest looked up from reference TRBV9 and TRBJ2-1, is DSGVTQTPKHLITATGQRVTLRCSPRSGDLSVYWYQQSLDQGLQFLIQYYNGEERAKGNILERFSAQQFPDLHSELNLSSLELGDSALYFCASSVETSGSSEQFFGPGTRLTVL.

The V and J genes are TRBV28 and TRBJ2-5, with D tentatively TRBD2 (6 bases). The J call is doubtful: the DNA matches TRBJ2-7 better. The CDR3 extends over 13 amino acids. Germline CDR1 and CDR2: MDHEN and SYDVKM. CDR3 loop: CASRFGTDYEQYF. CDR3 coding DNA: TGTGCCAGCAGATTCGGGACTGACTACGAGCAGTACTTC.